This TCR beta chain was recovered during a study of T cell changes during pregnancy in multiple sclerosis. Method: immunoSEQ multiplex PCR; TCRdb's copy keeps in-frame clones and lacks some. In the table there are approximately 49,000 clones, 80% to 95% of which are singletons. The CDR3 runs to 15 residues. Between the trimmed V and J ends, which lost 1 base and 1 base, there was a span of 9 bases. CDR1 is LGHNA, CDR2 YNFKEQ, per germline. The sequence came from a female donor with multiple sclerosis, enrolled in a pregnancy study. The sample was peripheral blood, taken after pregnancy. This sequence joins TRBV4-2 and TRBJ2-3, with D maybe TRBD1 (5 bases). Here the CDR3 reads CASSQVQGGTDTQYF. The CDR3 region has the DNA TGTGCCAGCAGCCAAGTGCAGGGCGGCACAGATACGCAGTATTTT.